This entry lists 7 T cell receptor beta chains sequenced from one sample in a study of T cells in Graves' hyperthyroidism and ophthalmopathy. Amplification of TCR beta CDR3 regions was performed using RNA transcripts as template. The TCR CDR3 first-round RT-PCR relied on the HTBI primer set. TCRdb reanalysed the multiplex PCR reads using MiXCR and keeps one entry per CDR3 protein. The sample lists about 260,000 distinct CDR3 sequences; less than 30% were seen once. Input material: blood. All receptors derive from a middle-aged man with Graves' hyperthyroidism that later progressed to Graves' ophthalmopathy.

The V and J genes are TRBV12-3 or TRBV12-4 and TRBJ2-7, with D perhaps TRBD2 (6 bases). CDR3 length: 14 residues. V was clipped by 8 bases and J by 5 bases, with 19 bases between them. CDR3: CASAVGEGRNEQYF. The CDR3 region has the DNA TGTGCCAGCGCCGTGGGTGAGGGGAGGAACGAGCAGTACTTC.

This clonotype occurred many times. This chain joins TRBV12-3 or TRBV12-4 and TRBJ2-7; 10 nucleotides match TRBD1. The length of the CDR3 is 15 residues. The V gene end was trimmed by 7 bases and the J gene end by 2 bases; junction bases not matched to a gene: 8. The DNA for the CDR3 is TGTGCCAGCAATGGGGCCGGGACAGGGGCCTACGAGCAGTACTTC. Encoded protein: CASNGAGTGAYEQYF.

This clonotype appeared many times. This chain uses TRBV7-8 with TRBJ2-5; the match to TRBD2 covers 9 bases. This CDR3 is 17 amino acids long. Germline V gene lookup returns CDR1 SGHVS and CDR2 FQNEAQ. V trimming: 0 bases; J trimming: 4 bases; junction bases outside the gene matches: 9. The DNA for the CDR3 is TGTGCCAGCAGCTTAGCTGCGACGACTAGCGGTAGAGAGACCCAGTACTTC. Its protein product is CASSLAATTSGRETQYF.

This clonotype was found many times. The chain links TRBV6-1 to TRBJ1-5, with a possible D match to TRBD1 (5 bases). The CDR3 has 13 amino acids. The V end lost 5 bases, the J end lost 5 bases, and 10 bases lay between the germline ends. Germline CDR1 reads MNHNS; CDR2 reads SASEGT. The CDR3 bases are TGTGCCAGCAGTAAGACAGATGATCAGCCCCAGCATTTT. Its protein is CASSKTDDQPQHF.

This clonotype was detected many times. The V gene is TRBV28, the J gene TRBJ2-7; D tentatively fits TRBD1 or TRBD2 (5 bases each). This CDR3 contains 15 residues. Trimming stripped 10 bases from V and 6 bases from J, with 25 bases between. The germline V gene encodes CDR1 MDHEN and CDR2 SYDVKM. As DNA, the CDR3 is TGTGCCACCGGGGCAGTCCCCCGATGGTTAGGCGAGCAGTACTTC. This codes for CATGAVPRWLGEQYF.

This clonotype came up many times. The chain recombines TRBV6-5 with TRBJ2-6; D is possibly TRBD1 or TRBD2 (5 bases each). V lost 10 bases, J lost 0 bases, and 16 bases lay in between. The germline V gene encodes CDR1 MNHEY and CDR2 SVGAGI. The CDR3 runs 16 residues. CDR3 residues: CATHPGRNSGANVLTF. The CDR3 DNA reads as TGTGCCACCCACCCGGGGCGAAACTCTGGGGCCAACGTCCTGACTTTC.

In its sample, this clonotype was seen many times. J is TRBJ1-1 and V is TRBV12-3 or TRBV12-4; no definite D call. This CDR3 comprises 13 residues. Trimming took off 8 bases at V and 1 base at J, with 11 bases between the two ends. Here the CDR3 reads CASRKWENTEAFF. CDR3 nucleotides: TGTGCCAGCCGGAAGTGGGAGAACACTGAAGCTTTCTTT.